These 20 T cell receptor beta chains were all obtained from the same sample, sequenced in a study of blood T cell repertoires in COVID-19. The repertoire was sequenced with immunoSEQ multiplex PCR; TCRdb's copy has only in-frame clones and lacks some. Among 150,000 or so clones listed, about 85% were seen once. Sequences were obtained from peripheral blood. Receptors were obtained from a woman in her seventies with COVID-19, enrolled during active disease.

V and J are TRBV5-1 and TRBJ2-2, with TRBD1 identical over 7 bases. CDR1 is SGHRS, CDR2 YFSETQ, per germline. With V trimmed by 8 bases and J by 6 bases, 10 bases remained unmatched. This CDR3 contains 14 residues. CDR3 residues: CASSTGEAAGELFF. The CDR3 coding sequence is TGCGCCAGTTCCACAGGGGAAGCTGCCGGGGAGCTGTTTTTT.

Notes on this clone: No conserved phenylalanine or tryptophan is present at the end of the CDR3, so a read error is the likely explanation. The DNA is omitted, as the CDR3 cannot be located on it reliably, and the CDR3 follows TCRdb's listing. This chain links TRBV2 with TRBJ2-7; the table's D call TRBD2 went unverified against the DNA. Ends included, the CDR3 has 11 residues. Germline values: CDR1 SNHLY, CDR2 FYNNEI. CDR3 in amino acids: CASSERDYPVS.

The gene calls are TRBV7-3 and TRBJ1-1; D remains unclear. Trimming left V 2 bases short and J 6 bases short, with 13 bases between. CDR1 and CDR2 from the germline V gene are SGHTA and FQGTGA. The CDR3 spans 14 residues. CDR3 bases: TGTGCCAGCAGCTTAGGCGGGGAATGGGCTGAAGCTTTCTTT. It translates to CASSLGGEWAEAFF.

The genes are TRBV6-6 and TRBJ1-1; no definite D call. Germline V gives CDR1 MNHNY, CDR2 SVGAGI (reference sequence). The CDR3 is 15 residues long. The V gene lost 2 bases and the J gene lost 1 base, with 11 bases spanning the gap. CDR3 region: CASSYRTGSNTEAFF. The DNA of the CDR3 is TGTGCCAGCAGTTACCGGACGGGATCGAACACTGAAGCTTTCTTT.

The CDR3 sequence is CASSVAGGEGVGYTF. As DNA, the CDR3 is TGTGCCAGCAGCGTAGCAGGGGGCGAGGGAGTGGGCTACACCTTC. This chain connects TRBV9 to TRBJ1-2; 8 nucleotides match TRBD1. Per the germline V gene, CDR1 is SGDLS and CDR2 is YYNGEE. The CDR3 sequence is 15 residues long. V shed 0 bases, J shed 8 bases, and the junction held 9 bases outside the gene matches.

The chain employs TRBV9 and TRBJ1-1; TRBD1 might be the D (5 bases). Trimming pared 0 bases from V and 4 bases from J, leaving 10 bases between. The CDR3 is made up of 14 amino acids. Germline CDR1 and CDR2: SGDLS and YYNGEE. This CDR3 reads CASSVGAGSTEAFF. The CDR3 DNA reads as TGTGCCAGCAGCGTAGGGGCAGGGTCCACTGAAGCTTTCTTT.

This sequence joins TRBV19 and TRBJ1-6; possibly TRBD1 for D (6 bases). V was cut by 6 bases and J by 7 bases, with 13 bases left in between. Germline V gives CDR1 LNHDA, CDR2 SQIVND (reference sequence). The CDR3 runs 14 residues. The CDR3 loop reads CASSPWGRNSPLHF. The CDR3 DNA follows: TGTGCCAGTAGCCCTTGGGGGCGAAATTCACCCCTCCACTTT.

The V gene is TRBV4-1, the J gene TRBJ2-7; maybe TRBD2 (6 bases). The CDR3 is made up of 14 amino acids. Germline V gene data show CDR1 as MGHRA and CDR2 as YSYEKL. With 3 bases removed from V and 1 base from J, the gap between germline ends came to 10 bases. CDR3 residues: CASSQPGGSYEQYF. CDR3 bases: TGCGCCAGCAGCCAGCCCGGGGGATCCTACGAGCAGTACTTC.

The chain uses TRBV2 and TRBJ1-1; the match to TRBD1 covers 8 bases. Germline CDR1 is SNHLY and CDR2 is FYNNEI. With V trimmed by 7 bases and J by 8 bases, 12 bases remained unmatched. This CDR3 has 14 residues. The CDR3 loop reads CASTGLGGTGEAFF. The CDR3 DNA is TGTGCCAGCACGGGTCTAGGGGGGACAGGAGAAGCTTTCTTT. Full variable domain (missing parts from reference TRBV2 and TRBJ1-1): EPEVTQTPSHQVTQMGQEVILRCVPISNHLYFYWYRQILGQKVEFLVSFYNNEISEKSEIFDDQFSVERPDGSNFTLKIRSTKLEDSAMYFCASTGLGGTGEAFFGQGTRLTVV.

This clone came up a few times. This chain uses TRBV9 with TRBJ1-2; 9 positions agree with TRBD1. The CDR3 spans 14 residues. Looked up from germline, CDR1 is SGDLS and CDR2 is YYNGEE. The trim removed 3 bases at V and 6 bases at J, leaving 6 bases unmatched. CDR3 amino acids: CASSAGTGKNGYTF. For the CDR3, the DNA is TGTGCCAGCAGCGCGGGGACAGGGAAGAATGGCTACACCTTC.

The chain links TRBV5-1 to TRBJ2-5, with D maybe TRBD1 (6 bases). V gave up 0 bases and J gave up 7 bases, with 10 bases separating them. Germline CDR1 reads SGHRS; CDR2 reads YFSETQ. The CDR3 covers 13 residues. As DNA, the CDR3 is TGCGCCAGCAGCTTGGACAGGGCTGGGACCCAGTACTTC. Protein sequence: CASSLDRAGTQYF.

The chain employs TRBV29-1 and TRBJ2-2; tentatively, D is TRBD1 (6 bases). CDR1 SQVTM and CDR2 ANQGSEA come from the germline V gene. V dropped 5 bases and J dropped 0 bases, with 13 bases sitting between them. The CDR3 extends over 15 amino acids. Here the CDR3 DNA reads TGCAGCGTTACACAGGGTAGCGCGAACACCGGGGAGCTGTTTTTT. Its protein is CSVTQGSANTGELFF.

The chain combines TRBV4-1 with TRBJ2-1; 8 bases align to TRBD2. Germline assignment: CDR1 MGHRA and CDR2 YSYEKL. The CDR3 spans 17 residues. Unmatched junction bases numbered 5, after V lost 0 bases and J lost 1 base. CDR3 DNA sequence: TGCGCCAGCAGCCAAGAGTCCGGGACTAGATCCTACAATGAGCAGTTCTTC. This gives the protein CASSQESGTRSYNEQFF.

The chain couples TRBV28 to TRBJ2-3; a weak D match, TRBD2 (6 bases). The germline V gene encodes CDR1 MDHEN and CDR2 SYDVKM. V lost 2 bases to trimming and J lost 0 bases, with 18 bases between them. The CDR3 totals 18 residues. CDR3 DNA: TGTGCCAGCAGTTTACTCAACCCTTACAGCGGGAGCACAGATACGCAGTATTTT. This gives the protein CASSLLNPYSGSTDTQYF.

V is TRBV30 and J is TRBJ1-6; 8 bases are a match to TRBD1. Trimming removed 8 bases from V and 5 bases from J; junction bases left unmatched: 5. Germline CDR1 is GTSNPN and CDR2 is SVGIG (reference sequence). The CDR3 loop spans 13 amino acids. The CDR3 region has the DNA TGTGCCCGACAGGGGTCTGATAATTCACCCCTCCACTTT. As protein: CARQGSDNSPLHF. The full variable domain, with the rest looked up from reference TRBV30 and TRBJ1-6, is SQTIHQWPATLVQPVGSPLSLECTVEGTSNPNLYWYRQAAGRGLQLLFYSVGIGQISSEVPQNLSASRPQDRQFILSSKKLLLSDSGFYLCARQGSDNSPLHFGNGTRLTVT.

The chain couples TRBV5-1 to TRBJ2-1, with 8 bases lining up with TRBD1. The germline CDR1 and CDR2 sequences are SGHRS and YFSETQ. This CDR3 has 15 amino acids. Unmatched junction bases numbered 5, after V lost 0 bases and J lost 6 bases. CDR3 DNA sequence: TGCGCCAGCAGCTTGGACAGGGGGTTCTCCAATGAGCAGTTCTTC. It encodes CASSLDRGFSNEQFF.

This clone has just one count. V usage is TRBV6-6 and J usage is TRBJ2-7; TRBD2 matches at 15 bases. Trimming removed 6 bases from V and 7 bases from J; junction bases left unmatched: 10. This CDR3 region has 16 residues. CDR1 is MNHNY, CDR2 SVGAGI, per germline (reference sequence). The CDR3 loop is CASSPGTSGGPGEQYF. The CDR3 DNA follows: TGTGCCAGCAGCCCCGGGACTAGCGGGGGGCCCGGGGAGCAGTACTTC.

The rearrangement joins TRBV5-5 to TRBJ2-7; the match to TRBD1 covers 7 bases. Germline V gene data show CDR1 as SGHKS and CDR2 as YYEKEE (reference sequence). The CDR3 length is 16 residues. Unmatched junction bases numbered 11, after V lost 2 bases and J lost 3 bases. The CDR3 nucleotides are TGTGCCAGCAGCTTCGAGGGGGCCAATACGGGCTACGAGCAGTACTTC. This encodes CASSFEGANTGYEQYF.

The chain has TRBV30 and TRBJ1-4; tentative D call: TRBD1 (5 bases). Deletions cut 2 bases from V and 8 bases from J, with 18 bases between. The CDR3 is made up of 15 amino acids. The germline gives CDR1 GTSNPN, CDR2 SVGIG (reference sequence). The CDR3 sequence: CAWSSTGTVSEKLFF. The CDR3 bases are TGTGCCTGGAGTTCGACCGGGACTGTAAGCGAAAAACTGTTTTTT.

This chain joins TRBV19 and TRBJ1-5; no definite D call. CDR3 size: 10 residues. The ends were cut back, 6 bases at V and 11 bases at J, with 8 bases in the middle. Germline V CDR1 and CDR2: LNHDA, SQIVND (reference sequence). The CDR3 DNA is TGTGCCAGTAGCCGCGGTACCCAGCATTTT. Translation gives CASSRGTQHF. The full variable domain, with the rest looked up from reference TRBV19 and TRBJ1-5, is DGGITQSPKYLFRKEGQNVTLSCEQNLNHDAMYWYRQDPGQGLRLIYYSQIVNDFQKGDIAEGYSVSREKKESFPLTVTSAQKNPTAFYLCASSRGTQHFGDGTRLSIL.